This TCR beta chain appears in the sequencing data of a study of blood T cell repertoires in COVID-19. As for the study in general: Sites across the United States, Italy and Spain contributed samples from acute and convalescent COVID-19. Sample material is recorded as cDNA or gDNA derived from T cells, B-cell-depleted T cells, or PBMCs.

V lost 4 bases to trimming and J lost 0 bases; unmatched junction nucleotides: 7. CDR1 is SGHNT, CDR2 YYREEE, per germline (reference sequence). This CDR3 has 16 residues. Authors' methods: For nucleated cells, counts were estimated from reference gene primer amplification. The table came from immunoSEQ multiplex PCR; TCRdb's copy has only in-frame clones and leaves some out. Clonal size and the V and J genes are those of that table, whereas D and trimming came from the DNA. The repertoire has about 200,000 clones, almost 90% of them found once; the top ten carry around 1.5%. This chain joins TRBV5-4 and TRBJ1-1; TRBD1 agrees at 9 bases. This clonotype originated in a man aged 18 to 29 with active or convalescent COVID-19. The sequenced sample consisted of peripheral blood. This CDR3 is CASSTRQGGMNTEAFF. CDR3 DNA: TGTGCCAGCAGCACAAGACAGGGGGGTATGAACACTGAAGCTTTCTTT.